The present entry profiles one T cell receptor (beta chain) with its context. The data were taken from a study of blood T cell repertoires in COVID-19. On the study more broadly: Sources were T cells, B-cell-depleted T cells, or PBMCs; the material itself was cDNA or gDNA.

V lost 4 bases and J 5 bases, leaving 15 bases between the germline ends. The V gene's germline CDR1 is LGHDT and CDR2 YNNKEL (reference sequence). This CDR3 spans 15 amino acids. Enrolled during active infection, Seattle patients were then followed longitudinally. Authors' analysis steps: Researchers report that nucleated cell counts were estimated from reference gene primer amplification. Assay: immunoSEQ multiplex PCR; the TCRdb copy retains only in-frame clones and omits some. V and J calls and clone size are as listed in that table; D and trimming were resolved from the DNA. The sample includes fewer than 300,000 clones, about 80% seen only once; the top ten take 15% to 19%.

The specimen was peripheral blood. V is TRBV3-1 (or the pseudogene TRBV3-2) and J is TRBJ1-5; perhaps TRBD1 as D (6 bases). The source is a person aged 65-85 years with COVID-19, enrolled during active disease. CDR3 residues: CASSRMRGADQPQHF. The CDR3, as DNA: TGTGCCAGCAGCCGAATGCGGGGGGCCGATCAGCCCCAGCATTTT.